One sample yielded the 23 T cell receptor beta chains listed below, sequenced in a study of blood T cells in healthy people across ages. A second about 6 to 12 cycle PCR used barcoded and J-beta primers. Via MiXCR, TCRdb re-called the 5' RACE reads, giving one row per CDR3 protein. The table includes roughly 800,000 distinct CDR3 sequences, about 26% detected once. This sample was also put to use in a study of T cells of mothers and their children.

The sequenced sample consisted of blood. The receptors shown here come from a boy between 5 and 17 years old in good health.

In its sample, this clonotype was seen a few times. The chain joins TRBV10-3 to TRBJ2-1, with no clear D. Germline-derived CDR1 and CDR2 are ENHRY and SYGVKD. The CDR3 loop spans 12 amino acids. V shed 2 bases and J shed 8 bases, with 7 bases lying between them. The CDR3 bases are TGTGCCATCAGTGAGACTCGGGATGAGCAGTTCTTC. This gives the protein CAISETRDEQFF.

This clonotype turned up a few times. The chain links TRBV12-3 or TRBV12-4 to TRBJ2-7; the D gene is possibly TRBD1 (6 bases). The CDR3 is 14 residues long. V was trimmed by 5 bases and J by 5 bases, leaving 16 bases between them. The CDR3 nucleotides read TGTGCCAGCAGTCCCCGACAGGTTTCGAACGAGCAGTACTTC. Translating gives CASSPRQVSNEQYF.

The chain combines TRBV7-9 with TRBJ2-5; D ambiguous. Trimming left V 0 bases short and J 1 base short, with 12 bases between. This CDR3 spans 16 amino acids. The germline CDR1 and CDR2 sequences are SEHNR and FQNEAQ (reference sequence). CDR3 residues: CASSLAPHSLQETQYF. As DNA, the CDR3 is TGTGCCAGCAGCTTAGCGCCTCACAGCCTCCAAGAGACCCAGTACTTC.

The sample holds a few counts of this clonotype. The rearrangement links TRBV4-1 to TRBJ2-2; possibly TRBD1 for D (6 bases). Germline V gene lookup returns CDR1 MGHRA and CDR2 YSYEKL. This CDR3 has 18 residues. The ends were cut back, 0 bases at V and 3 bases at J, with 17 bases in the middle. The CDR3 nucleotides are TGCGCCAGCAGCCAAGATCCGATGGGGGCTTCGGACACCGGGGAGCTGTTTTTT. Translating gives CASSQDPMGASDTGELFF.

This chain uses TRBV12-3 or TRBV12-4 with TRBJ1-5; a possible D gene is TRBD1 (6 bases). The CDR3 covers 13 residues. Trimming took 2 bases from V and 6 from J, leaving 8 bases between them. The CDR3 nucleotides read TGTGCCAGCAGTTTACAGGGGTCTCAGCCCCAGCATTTT. Its translation: CASSLQGSQPQHF.

The V gene is TRBV5-5, the J gene TRBJ2-2; 15 bases agree with TRBD2. Germline V gives CDR1 SGHKS, CDR2 YYEKEE (reference sequence). V trimming: 3 bases; J trimming: 2 bases; junction bases outside the gene matches: 8. CDR3 length: 19 amino acids. DNA of the CDR3: TGTGCCAGCAGCTGGTCGGGACTAGCGGGGGGAACCAACACCGGGGAGCTGTTTTTT. Its translation: CASSWSGLAGGTNTGELFF.

The genes are TRBV18 and TRBJ1-2; no reliable D call. Germline V gives CDR1 KGHSH, CDR2 LQKENI. V dropped 3 bases and J dropped 4 bases, with 15 bases sitting between them. The CDR3 contains 15 residues. CDR3 protein: CASSPQVSALYGYTF. The DNA of the CDR3 is TGTGCCAGCTCACCGCAGGTCTCGGCTCTCTATGGCTACACCTTC.

The table lists this clonotype with a few counts. V is TRBV12-3 or TRBV12-4 and J is TRBJ2-7; D unresolved. V was pared by 6 bases and J by 3 bases, with 9 bases between. CDR3 size: 12 residues. CDR3 amino acids: CASSFRLYEQYF. In nucleotides, the CDR3 is TGTGCCAGCAGCTTTCGCCTCTACGAGCAGTACTTC.

This clonotype has just a few counts. V is TRBV27 and J is TRBJ2-5; 8 bases line up with TRBD1. This CDR3 is built from 14 residues. Germline CDR1 MNHEY, CDR2 SMNVEV (reference sequence). V lost 2 bases and J lost 5; bases outside the gene matches: 4. Here the CDR3 DNA reads TGTGCCAGCAGTTTAGGGGACAGGCCGGAGACCCAGTACTTC. Translated, it gives CASSLGDRPETQYF.

There are many counts of this clonotype. V gene TRBV6-4 combines with J gene TRBJ2-1, with D perhaps matching TRBD2 (6 bases). CDR1 is MRHNA, CDR2 SNTAGT, per germline. This CDR3 has 15 residues. Trimming removed 6 bases at V and 6 bases at J, with 18 bases between. The CDR3 DNA follows: TGTGCCAGCAGCGGGGACTCCGCGTCCCCCAATGAGCAGTTCTTC. It translates to CASSGDSASPNEQFF.

The genes are TRBV2 and TRBJ1-3; D is undetermined. V shed 3 bases and J shed 4 bases, with 16 bases lying between them. The CDR3 has 16 amino acids. CDR1 and CDR2 from the germline V gene are SNHLY and FYNNEI. Here the CDR3 DNA reads TGTGCCAGCAGTGACCCTTGGGCCGATTGGGGAAACACCATATATTTT. It encodes CASSDPWADWGNTIYF.

This clonotype has more than one count but fewer than ten. The J gene is TRBJ2-1, the V gene TRBV3-1; D possibly matches TRBD1 or TRBD2 (6 bases each). Between the trimmed V and J ends, which lost 4 bases and 5 bases, there was a span of 12 bases. CDR3 length: 14 residues. Looked up from germline, CDR1 is LGHDT and CDR2 is YNNKEL (reference sequence). CDR3 loop: CASSPPGANNEQFF. The CDR3, as DNA: TGTGCCAGCAGCCCCCCGGGGGCCAACAATGAGCAGTTCTTC.

This clonotype turned up a few times. The conserved phenylalanine or tryptophan normally closing the CDR3 is absent here, so this likely arose from a read error. It is unclear where the CDR3 begins or ends on the DNA, so no DNA is shown, and the CDR3 is as TCRdb lists it. The rearrangement links TRBV12-2 to TRBJ2-5; the table's D call, TRBD1, was not checked against the DNA. TRBV12-2 represents a pseudogene. The CDR3 extends over 10 residues, inclusive of both ends. The CDR3 loop is CASHHHGPYL.

The chain joins TRBV13 to TRBJ2-7; D may be TRBD1 or TRBD2 (5 bases each). CDR3 length equals 14 residues. Germline V CDR1 and CDR2: PRHDT, FYEKMQ (reference sequence). Trimming left V 7 bases short and J 0 bases short, with 13 bases between. DNA of the CDR3: TGTGCCAGCATCGGGACCGGCAACTCCTACGAGCAGTACTTC. Translated, it gives CASIGTGNSYEQYF.

The J gene is TRBJ2-7, the V gene TRBV7-2; unclear D gene. Trimming pared 5 bases from V and 3 bases from J, leaving 11 bases between. Per germline, CDR1 SGHTA and CDR2 FQGNSA. CDR3 length: 13 amino acids. Here the CDR3 DNA reads TGTGCCAGCAGCCCCTTTGTCCTCTACGAGCAGTACTTC. Amino acids: CASSPFVLYEQYF.

This clonotype was recorded a few times. The V and J genes are TRBV9 and TRBJ2-2; D is undetermined. The V and J ends lost 0 bases and 4 bases respectively, with 4 bases between them. This CDR3 comprises 13 residues. Germline lookup yields CDR1 SGDLS and CDR2 YYNGEE. CDR3 sequence (DNA): TGTGCCAGCAGCGTAGTAGGCACCGGGGAGCTGTTTTTT. Residues: CASSVVGTGELFF.

Only a few counts were recorded for this clonotype. The genes are TRBV29-1 and TRBJ2-1; 10 nucleotides agree with TRBD2. The CDR3 spans 17 residues. V was clipped by 5 bases and J by 4 bases; unmatched bases: 14. Germline V gives CDR1 SQVTM, CDR2 ANQGSEA. The CDR3 DNA follows: TGCAGCGTTCCCCACCTCGGTGGGACTAGCGCGTACAATGAGCAGTTCTTC. It encodes CSVPHLGGTSAYNEQFF.

This clonotype was observed a handful of times. This chain uses TRBV10-2 with TRBJ1-1; D gene uncertain. The CDR3 contains 16 residues. Germline V gene sequence: CDR1 WSHSY, CDR2 SAAADI. Trimming pared 0 bases from V and 1 base from J, leaving 12 bases between. The CDR3 loop reads CASSESTGYPNTEAFF. The CDR3 DNA reads as TGCGCCAGCAGTGAGTCGACCGGATATCCGAACACTGAAGCTTTCTTT.

In its sample, this clonotype was seen a few times. The chain combines TRBV7-9 with TRBJ2-5; D unclear. Germline CDR1 is SEHNR and CDR2 is FQNEAQ (reference sequence). The CDR3 sequence is 13 residues long. The V end lost 5 bases, the J end lost 3 bases, and 10 bases lay between the germline ends. The CDR3 spells CASSQVEEETQYF. CDR3 DNA: TGTGCCAGCAGCCAGGTTGAGGAAGAGACCCAGTACTTC.

The chain joins TRBV19 to TRBJ1-4; no clear D gene. Germline-derived CDR1 and CDR2 are LNHDA and SQIVND (reference sequence). The CDR3 runs 19 residues. The V and J ends lost 3 bases and 4 bases respectively, with 24 bases between them. The CDR3 spells CASSIMPLQRAQNNEKLFF. The CDR3 nucleotides are TGTGCCAGTAGTATTATGCCGCTTCAAAGGGCACAGAATAATGAAAAACTGTTTTTT.

The V gene is TRBV20-1, the J gene TRBJ2-7; perhaps TRBD2 as D (6 bases). V shed 0 bases and J shed 2 bases, with 14 bases lying between them. The germline gives CDR1 DFQATT, CDR2 SNEGSKA (reference sequence). This CDR3 is built from 15 residues. In DNA, the CDR3 is TGCAGTGCTAGAGACCCGGGACTCAATGCCTACGAGCAGTACTTC. Translating it yields CSARDPGLNAYEQYF.

The table lists this clonotype with a few counts. V usage is TRBV10-3 and J usage is TRBJ1-1; the D gene is possibly TRBD1 (6 bases). Trimming stripped 6 bases from V and 4 bases from J, with 15 bases between. The CDR3 runs 14 residues. The V gene's germline CDR1 is ENHRY and CDR2 SYGVKD. The CDR3 sequence: CAIREQGVLTEAFF. CDR3 in DNA: TGTGCCATCAGGGAACAGGGAGTCCTCACTGAAGCTTTCTTT.

This chain uses TRBV7-8 with TRBJ2-5; 10 bases are a match to TRBD1. CDR1 and CDR2 (germline): SGHVS, FQNEAQ. The trim removed 5 bases at V and 4 bases at J, leaving 7 bases unmatched. This CDR3 comprises 15 residues. The CDR3 DNA sequence: TGTGCCAGCAGCGCCTGGGACAGGGGCCCAGAGACCCAGTACTTC. Residues: CASSAWDRGPETQYF.